One T cell receptor (beta chain) is described in this entry. The antigen it binds to is not known. Base-call qualities are not available, and no considerably larger clone is one nucleotide away. The sample belongs to a study of blood T cell repertoires in COVID-19 (dated by TCRdb to the early 2020s). The study in broad terms: Samples covering the acute and convalescent phases of COVID-19 were provided by collaborators in the United States, Italy and Spain. The material from the prospective study consisted of cDNA or gDNA derived from T cells, B-cell-depleted T cells, or PBMCs. The sample metadata nearly always contained a de-identified subject ID, COVID-19 status, age in years and sex. Samples came from the ongoing ImmuneRACE study (first 160 participants) plus 1,254 subjects from 6 global collaborators. The repertoires were released in a freely available public database meant as a resource for research on the immune response to SARS-CoV-2. Deeply sampled blood TCRbeta repertoires from subjects exposed to, actively infected with, or recovered from COVID-19 were included in the dataset. HLA class I and class II types, where available, came from metadata supplied by the sample provider rather than from assay-based typing. What the authors observed across the whole study: The quantity of clinical and demographic metadata differed by source and by participant and was supplied without curation.

Participants in the prospective study were aged about 18 to 95 years, lived in under 30 United States geographic areas, and enrolled through a virtual design. In the prospective study, participants were assigned to cohorts based on the clinical history participants reported in a screening survey and a study questionnaire. For ImmuneRACE Cohort 3, a participant was defined as recovered based on two consecutive negative NP/OP PCR tests, clearance by a healthcare professional, or resolution of symptoms. In the prospective study, mobile phlebotomists collected whole blood, serum and a nasopharyngeal or oropharyngeal swab from each participant. Additional blood draws and questionnaires over an approximately two-month period could optionally be provided by prospective study participants. Before DNA extraction, prospective study blood samples were shipped either frozen or at room temperature. CDR3 length: 15 amino acids, cysteine to phenylalanine. CDR3 DNA is the only sequence kept; it has 45 bases, read in frame from the first base. CDR1 and CDR2, per the germline V gene, are LGHNT and FRNRAP. Here V drops 3 bases and J drops 4 bases, and the junction holds 7 bases not matched to any gene.

The immunoSEQ Assay, a bias-controlled multiplex PCR, was used to amplify TCRbeta CDR3 regions from genomic DNA. The study's processing was this. The number of nucleated cells in each sample was estimated by amplification of reference gene primers within the assay. Sequence reads were collapsed and filtered to measure the absolute abundance of every unique TCRbeta CDR3 rearrangement. For each sample, productive Simpson clonality was calculated as the square root of Simpson's diversity index over productive rearrangements. The source is immuneACCESS, and TCRdb retained only in-frame sequences with V and J called. Part of the clones is not carried over; for the studies checked, unresolved V genes explain less than half of this, and the remainder is unexplained. V and J calls and clone size come straight from that table; D and trimming were deduced from the DNA. The sample table lists approximately 350,000 clones, over 80% of them with a count of one. The ten biggest clones cover around 5.1% of the sample.

Sequences were obtained from PBMCs or T cells enriched from blood (not recorded which). The receptor chain draws on TRBV12-5 and TRBJ2-7, and 9 junctional nucleotides match TRBD1. This sequence originates from a woman aged 45 to 65 who had recovered from COVID-19. The CDR3 is CASGLPGQGPYEQYF. The DNA sequence is TGTGCTAGTGGTTTACCGGGACAGGGCCCGTACGAGCAGTACTTC.